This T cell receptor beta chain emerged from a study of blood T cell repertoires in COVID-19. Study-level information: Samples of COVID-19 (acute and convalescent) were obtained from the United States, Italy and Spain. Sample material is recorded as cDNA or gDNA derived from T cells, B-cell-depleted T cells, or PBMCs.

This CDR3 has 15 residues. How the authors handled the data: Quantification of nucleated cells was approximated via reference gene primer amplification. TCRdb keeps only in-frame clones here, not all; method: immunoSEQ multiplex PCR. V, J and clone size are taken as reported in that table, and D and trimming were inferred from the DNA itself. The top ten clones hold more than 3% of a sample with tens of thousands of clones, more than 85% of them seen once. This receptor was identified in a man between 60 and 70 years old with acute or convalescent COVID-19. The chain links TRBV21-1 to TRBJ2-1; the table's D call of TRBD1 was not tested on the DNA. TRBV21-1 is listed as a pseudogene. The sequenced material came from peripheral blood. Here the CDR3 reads CASSKKQVVNNEQFF. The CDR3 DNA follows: TGTGCCAGCAGCAAAAAACAGGTCGTGAACAATGAGCAGTTCTTC.